This T cell receptor (beta chain) was recovered during a study of tumor-infiltrating lymphocytes in primary liver carcinoma. Across the whole study: These were node-negative, non-metastatic T1-T3 tumors of roughly 4.2 to 11 cm. Per sample, productive TCRbeta reads numbered roughly 3.65 to 7.5 million, similar across tissue types.

In germline, CDR1 is SEHNR, CDR2 FQNEAQ (reference sequence). Trimming took 6 bases from V and 4 from J; bases not matched to a gene: 12. CDR3 length equals 17 residues. RNA isolated from unsorted whole blood supplied the blood RNA, with germline DNA also extracted. Using a constant-region primer together with ProtoScript II reverse transcriptase, TCR beta cDNA was made from around 500 ng of total RNA. Libraries for TCR beta were built through three nested multiplex PCR rounds, which together made up a slightly modified ARM-PCR procedure. TRBV1-TRBV30 forward primers and a C-beta reverse primer were used in the first two PCR rounds, which each ran for about 11 cycles. TCRdb re-called the multiplex PCR reads through MiXCR, storing one row per CDR3 protein. The sample holds fewer than 400,000 distinct CDR3 sequences; roughly 60% are singletons and the top ten take around 15%.

The chain uses TRBV7-9 and TRBJ2-3; TRBD2 matches at 11 bases. Material for sequencing was peripheral blood. This TCR was recovered from a woman aged 25 to 39 with primary liver carcinoma and hepatitis B virus infection. In DNA, the CDR3 is TGTGCCAGCAGTCGTATGGCTAGCGGGAGGATCGCAGATACGCAGTATTTT. It yields the protein CASSRMASGRIADTQYF.